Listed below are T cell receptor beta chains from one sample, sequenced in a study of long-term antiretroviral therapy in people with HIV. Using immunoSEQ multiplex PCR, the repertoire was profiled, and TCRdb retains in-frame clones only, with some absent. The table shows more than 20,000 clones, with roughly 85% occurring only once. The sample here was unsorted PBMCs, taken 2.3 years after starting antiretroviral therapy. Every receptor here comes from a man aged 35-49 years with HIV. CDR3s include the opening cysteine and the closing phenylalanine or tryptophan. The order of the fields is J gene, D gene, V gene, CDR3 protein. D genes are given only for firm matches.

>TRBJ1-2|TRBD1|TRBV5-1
CASSLGRGTIGYTF
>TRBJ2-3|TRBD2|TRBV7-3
CASSSGLAGALDTQYF
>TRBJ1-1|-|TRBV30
CAWSKRAKEYPNTEAFF
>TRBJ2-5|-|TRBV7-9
CASSPNPGKVETQYF
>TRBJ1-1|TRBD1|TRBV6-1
CASRRTGEPEAFF
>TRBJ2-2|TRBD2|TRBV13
CASSLRILAENTGELFF
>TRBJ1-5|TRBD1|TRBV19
CASSLPGGGQPQHF
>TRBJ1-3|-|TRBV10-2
CASTPSLGSGNTIYF
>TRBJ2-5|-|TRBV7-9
CASTLGNGQETQYF
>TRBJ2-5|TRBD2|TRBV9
CASSAAGGLQETQYF
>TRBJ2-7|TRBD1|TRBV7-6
CASSPGTGGYEQYF
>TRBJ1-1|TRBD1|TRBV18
CASSSDRGSTFFFF
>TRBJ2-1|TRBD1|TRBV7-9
CASRPGTGDYNEQFF
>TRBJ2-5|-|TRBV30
CAWRPDHQETQYF
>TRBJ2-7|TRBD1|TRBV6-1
CASSAGTVYEQYF
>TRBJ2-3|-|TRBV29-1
CSVVDGRASTDTQYF
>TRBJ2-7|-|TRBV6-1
CASIPRAGAGEQYF
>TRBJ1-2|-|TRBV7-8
CASSLTRGANYGYTF
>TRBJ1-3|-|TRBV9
CASRELYF
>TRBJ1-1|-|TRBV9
CASSVEVDGLTEAFF
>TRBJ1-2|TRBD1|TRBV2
CASSGQGVYGYTF
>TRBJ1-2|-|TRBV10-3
CAISDPGAHGYTF
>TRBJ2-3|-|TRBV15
CATSRLRQSTDTQYF
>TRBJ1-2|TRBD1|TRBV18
CASSPLTGETLGYTF
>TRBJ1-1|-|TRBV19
CASSFRQVPEAFF
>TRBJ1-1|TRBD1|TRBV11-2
CASSLTTLMGGQLNTEAFF
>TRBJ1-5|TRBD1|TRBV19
CASSIGTASNQPQHF
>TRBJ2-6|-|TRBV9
CASSMWGAGANVLTF
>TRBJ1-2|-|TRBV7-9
CASSLSMLTNYGYTF
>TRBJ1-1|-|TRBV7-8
CASSLESGAANTEAFF
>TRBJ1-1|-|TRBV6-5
CASSYLDQAGGTEAFF
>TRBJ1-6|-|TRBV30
CAWSVGQDNSPLHF
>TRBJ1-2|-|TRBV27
CASSSPRTGGGYTF
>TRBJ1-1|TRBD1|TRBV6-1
CASSPGQPMNTEAFF
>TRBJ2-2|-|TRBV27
CASSLFTRTEEDTGELFF
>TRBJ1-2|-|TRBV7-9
CASSLGGRQYGYTF
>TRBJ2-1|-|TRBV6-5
CASTRGNEQFF
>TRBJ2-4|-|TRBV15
CATSRETEKGIQYF
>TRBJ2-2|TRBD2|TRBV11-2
CASSVLARGGFTGELFF
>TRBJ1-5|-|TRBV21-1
CASTRRRVVSNQPQHF
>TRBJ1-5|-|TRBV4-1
CASSRGRDDQPQHF
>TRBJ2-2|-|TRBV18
CASSPSANTGELFF
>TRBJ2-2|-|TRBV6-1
CASSEGGTHLSNTGELFF
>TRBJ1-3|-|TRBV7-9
CASSPPGTAGNTIYF
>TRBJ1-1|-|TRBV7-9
CASSLGGNVGAFF
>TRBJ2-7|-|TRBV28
CASSIHYEQYF